This TCR beta chain was documented in a study of cytomegalovirus exposure and HLA in healthy donors. The assay was immunoSEQ multiplex PCR, and TCRdb's table has in-frame clones only and misses some. Among about 250,000 clones, about 90% were seen once, and the ten largest hold 12%. The CDR3 totals 11 residues. The V gene lost 4 bases and the J gene lost 5 bases, with 8 bases spanning the gap. The germline gives CDR1 SQVTM, CDR2 ANQGSEA. This clone was counted a single time. The sequencing input was PBMCs. This TCR came from a man younger than 35 in good health and CMV-seropositive. This rearrangement joins TRBV29-1 to TRBJ1-1; D is possibly TRBD1 (5 bases). The CDR3 reads CSVGPGTEAFF. The CDR3 nucleotides read TGCAGCGTTGGACCAGGGACTGAAGCTTTCTTT.